The 21 T cell receptor beta chains in this list originate from one sample, sequenced in a study of blood T cell repertoires in COVID-19. Repertoires were generated with immunoSEQ multiplex PCR, while TCRdb's copy carries only in-frame clones and drops some. This table has more than 85,000 clones, around four fifths appearing once. The material sequenced was peripheral blood. These receptors were taken from a man in his 70s with acute or convalescent COVID-19.

This clone was found a few times. The CDR3 reads CAWSVARSEAFF. The CDR3, as DNA: TGTGCCTGGAGTGTTGCTAGATCTGAAGCTTTCTTT. The rearrangement links TRBV30 to TRBJ1-1; D call uncertain. Germline V gene data show CDR1 as GTSNPN and CDR2 as SVGIG (reference sequence). CDR3 length: 12 residues. V was trimmed by 0 bases and J by 6 bases, leaving 8 bases between them.

The chain employs TRBV5-6 and TRBJ2-1; 8 nucleotides agree with TRBD1. This CDR3 spans 15 amino acids. The germline CDR1 and CDR2 sequences are SGHDT and YYEEEE. V shed 4 bases and J 8 bases; nucleotides not matched to a gene: 11. Here the CDR3 DNA reads TGTGCCAGCAGCCAGGACAGGGATGGGGGATATGAGCAGTTCTTC. It is translated as CASSQDRDGGYEQFF.

This chain joins TRBV2 and TRBJ2-2; 8 positions agree with TRBD1. J lost 4 bases, V lost 4 bases, and 2 bases had no gene match. The CDR3 runs 14 residues. Looked up from germline, CDR1 is SNHLY and CDR2 is FYNNEI. CDR3 region: CASSADRVTGELFF. The DNA for the CDR3 is TGTGCCAGCAGTGCGGACAGGGTCACCGGGGAGCTGTTTTTT.

The chain links TRBV19 to TRBJ2-5, with D hard to call. From germline, CDR1 is LNHDA and CDR2 SQIVND (reference sequence). V was cut by 8 bases and J by 0 bases, with 10 bases left in between. This CDR3 region has 13 residues. CDR3 DNA sequence: TGTGCCAGTGGCCCCCGGGACCAAGAGACCCAGTACTTC. Protein: CASGPRDQETQYF.

This chain links TRBV4-2 with TRBJ1-2; TRBD1 might be the D (5 bases). CDR1 is LGHNA and CDR2 is YNFKEQ in the germline V gene. The CDR3 runs to 17 residues. Deletions cut 1 base from V and 2 bases from J, with 17 bases between. The CDR3 here is CASSQVPLDTVNYGYTF. In DNA, the CDR3 is TGTGCCAGCAGCCAAGTACCCCTGGACACCGTAAACTATGGCTACACCTTC.

This clone was detected once. The V gene is TRBV20-1, the J gene TRBJ1-6, with TRBD1 as a possible D gene (6 bases). The V gene lost 3 bases and the J gene lost 6 bases, with 15 bases spanning the gap. The CDR3 consists of 15 residues. Germline assignment: CDR1 DFQATT and CDR2 SNEGSKA (reference sequence). This CDR3 is CSASRGAVGNSPLHF. CDR3 DNA sequence: TGCAGTGCTAGTCGGGGGGCGGTGGGTAATTCACCCCTCCACTTT.

The chain combines TRBV6-5 with TRBJ1-2; TRBD1 matches 7 bases. Trimming removed 6 bases from V and 5 bases from J; junction bases left unmatched: 12. Germline CDR1 is MNHEY and CDR2 is SVGAGI. CDR3 length equals 15 residues. CDR3 amino acids: CASSAVAGGAYGYTF. CDR3 nucleotides: TGTGCCAGCAGCGCGGTCGCAGGGGGAGCGTATGGCTACACCTTC.

The chain combines TRBV19 with TRBJ2-1; D not resolved. V lost 7 bases and J 0 bases, leaving 13 bases between the germline ends. CDR3 length: 15 amino acids. The germline V gene encodes CDR1 LNHDA and CDR2 SQIVND (reference sequence). For the CDR3, the DNA is TGTGCCAGTACGCCGGGTGGAAGCTCCTACAATGAGCAGTTCTTC. Translating it yields CASTPGGSSYNEQFF.

The chain uses TRBV27 and TRBJ2-7, with 13 bases aligning to TRBD2. V lost 5 bases to trimming and J lost 4 bases; unmatched junction nucleotides: 5. Germline loops: CDR1 MNHEY, CDR2 SMNVEV (reference sequence). CDR3 length equals 15 residues. The CDR3 DNA follows: TGTGCCAGCAGTAGACTAGCGGGAGGTTCTTACGAGCAGTACTTC. It specifies CASSRLAGGSYEQYF.

V gene TRBV6-2 or TRBV6-3 combines with J gene TRBJ2-2; 8 positions match TRBD2. Unmatched junction bases numbered 0, after V lost 2 bases and J lost 4 bases. The CDR3 is made up of 14 amino acids. CDR1 and CDR2 (germline): MNHEY, SVGEGT. The CDR3 sequence: CASSYTSGTGELFF. The CDR3 DNA reads TGTGCCAGCAGTTACACTAGCGGCACCGGGGAGCTGTTTTTT.

V is TRBV19 and J is TRBJ1-1; 12 nucleotides match TRBD1. CDR1 and CDR2 from the germline V gene are LNHDA and SQIVND (reference sequence). CDR3 length equals 15 residues. The V and J ends lost 9 bases and 0 bases, in that order; junction bases with no gene match: 5. CDR3 sequence reads: CASRDRGLMNTEAFF. CDR3 coding DNA: TGTGCCAGCCGGGACAGGGGGCTCATGAACACTGAAGCTTTCTTT. The complete variable domain, with remaining parts taken from reference TRBV19 and TRBJ1-1, reads DGGITQSPKYLFRKEGQNVTLSCEQNLNHDAMYWYRQDPGQGLRLIYYSQIVNDFQKGDIAEGYSVSREKKESFPLTVTSAQKNPTAFYLCASRDRGLMNTEAFFGQGTRLTVV.

This sequence joins TRBV7-8 and TRBJ2-3, with 9 bases aligning to TRBD2. The CDR3 covers 16 residues. The V segment lost 5 bases and the J segment 5 bases; nucleotides outside the gene matches: 11. The germline V gene has CDR1 SGHVS and CDR2 FQNEAQ. The CDR3 region is CASSTRLAGEGDTQYF. The CDR3 DNA sequence: TGTGCCAGCAGCACACGCTTAGCGGGAGAAGGAGATACGCAGTATTTT. The whole variable domain, remainder taken from reference TRBV7-8 and TRBJ2-3, is GAGVSQSPRYKVAKRGQDVALRCDPISGHVSLFWYQQALGQGPEFLTYFQNEAQLDKSGLPSDRFFAERPEGSVSTLKIQRTQQEDSAVYLCASSTRLAGEGDTQYFGPGTRLTVL.

This chain uses TRBV7-2 with TRBJ2-1, with 8 bases aligning to TRBD1. The CDR3 is made up of 14 amino acids. Trimming removed 8 bases from V and 3 bases from J; junction bases left unmatched: 6. Germline V gives CDR1 SGHTA, CDR2 FQGNSA. CDR3 loop: CASFWGQVYNEQFF. CDR3 nucleotide sequence: TGTGCCAGCTTCTGGGGACAGGTCTACAATGAGCAGTTCTTC.

The chain employs TRBV12-5 and TRBJ1-4; tentatively, D is TRBD1 (6 bases). Germline CDR1 reads LGHNT; CDR2 reads FRNRAP. The CDR3 totals 12 residues. The ends were cut back, 9 bases at V and 4 bases at J, with 9 bases in the middle. The CDR3 DNA reads as TGTGCTAGCCAGGGGTTTAATGAAAAACTGTTTTTT. Its protein is CASQGFNEKLFF.

The rearrangement joins TRBV5-6 to TRBJ1-1; weak D call: TRBD1 (6 bases). The germline V and J ends were trimmed by 4 bases and 1 base, with 14 bases remaining between them. The CDR3 has 15 residues. The germline CDR1 and CDR2 sequences are SGHDT and YYEEEE. The CDR3 region has the DNA TGTGCCAGCAGCATCAGGGGACGGTGGAACACTGAAGCTTTCTTT. Protein product: CASSIRGRWNTEAFF.

This rearrangement joins TRBV12-3 or TRBV12-4 to TRBJ2-3; no reliable D call. Trimming removed 3 bases at V and 4 bases at J, with 5 bases between. The CDR3 runs to 12 residues. The CDR3 reads CASSLSPDTQYF. CDR3 nucleotides: TGTGCCAGCAGTTTGAGTCCAGATACGCAGTATTTT.

The CDR3, as DNA: TGTGCCAGCAGCCCCCGTAGCGGGGGATCTTTAGAGACCCAGTACTTC. Protein sequence: CASSPRSGGSLETQYF. The chain links TRBV11-3 to TRBJ2-5, with TRBD2 matching 9 bases. CDR3 length: 16 amino acids. With 5 bases clipped from V and 4 bases from J, the junction kept 11 bases outside the gene matches. CDR1 is SGHNT, CDR2 YENEEA, per germline.

The chain has TRBV7-6 and TRBJ1-1; 8 positions agree with TRBD1. Losses at the gene ends were 4 bases for V and 2 bases for J; bases not matched to a gene: 3. The CDR3 contains 14 residues. Germline V gene data show CDR1 as SGHVS and CDR2 as FNYEAQ. CDR3 sequence reads: CASSSTGDNTEAFF. The CDR3 DNA sequence: TGTGCCAGCAGCTCGACAGGGGATAACACTGAAGCTTTCTTT.

This clone was observed a handful of times. V is TRBV2 and J is TRBJ2-2; TRBD1 matches 8 bases. From germline, CDR1 is SNHLY and CDR2 FYNNEI. This CDR3 region has 17 residues. The ends lost 4 bases at V and 0 bases at J; junction bases unmatched: 7. The CDR3 DNA reads TGTGCCAGCAGTGTGGCCGTGGGACAGGCGAACACCGGGGAGCTGTTTTTT. Residues: CASSVAVGQANTGELFF.

The chain uses TRBV7-3 and TRBJ2-1, with 10 bases that match TRBD2. Germline V gene lookup returns CDR1 SGHTA and CDR2 FQGTGA. The junction had 6 bases not matched to a gene; V was cut back by 1 base and J by 6 bases. The CDR3 is made up of 16 amino acids. The CDR3 loop reads CASSLMASGSRNEQFF. As DNA, the CDR3 is TGTGCCAGCAGCTTAATGGCTAGCGGGAGTCGCAATGAGCAGTTCTTC.

The chain has TRBV6-2 or TRBV6-3 and TRBJ2-5; 11 bases are a match to TRBD2. V dropped 6 bases and J dropped 6; count of bases not matched to a gene: 12. The CDR3 has 16 residues. Germline-derived CDR1 and CDR2 are MNHEY and SVGEGT. CDR3 coding DNA: TGTGCCAGCAGCATATTTCTAGCGGGGGGCAGACAGACCCAGTACTTC. It yields the protein CASSIFLAGGRQTQYF.